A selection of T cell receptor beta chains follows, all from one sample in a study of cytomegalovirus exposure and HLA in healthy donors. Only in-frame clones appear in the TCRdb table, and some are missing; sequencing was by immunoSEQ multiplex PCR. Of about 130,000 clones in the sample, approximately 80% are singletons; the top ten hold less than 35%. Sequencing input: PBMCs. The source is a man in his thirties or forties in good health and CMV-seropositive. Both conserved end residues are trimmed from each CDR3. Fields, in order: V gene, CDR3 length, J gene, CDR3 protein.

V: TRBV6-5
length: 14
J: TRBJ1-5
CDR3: ASSSSPRDRGQPQH

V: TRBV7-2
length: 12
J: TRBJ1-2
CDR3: ASSLVAVDYGYT

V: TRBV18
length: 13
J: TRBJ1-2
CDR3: ASSLLGHGNYGYT

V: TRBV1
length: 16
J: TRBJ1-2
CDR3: TSIQEQGQTRTNYGYT

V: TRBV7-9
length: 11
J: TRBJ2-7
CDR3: ASSETGGSEQY

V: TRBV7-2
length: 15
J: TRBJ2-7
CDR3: ASSPRRLSGSSEEQY

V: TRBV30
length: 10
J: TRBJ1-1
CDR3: AYSQEGTEAF

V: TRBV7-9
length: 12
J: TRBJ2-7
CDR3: ASSFGGASYEQY

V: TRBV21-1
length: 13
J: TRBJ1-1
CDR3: ASSNRDRANTEAF

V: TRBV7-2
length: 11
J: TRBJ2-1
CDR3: ASSPLRWSMQF

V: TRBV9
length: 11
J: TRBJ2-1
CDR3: ASQRDPVNEQF

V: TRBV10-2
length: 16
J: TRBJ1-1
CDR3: ASSESTRGQNRWTEAF

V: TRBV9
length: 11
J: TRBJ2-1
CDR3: ASSSQGKGEQF

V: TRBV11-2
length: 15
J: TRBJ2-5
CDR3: ASSLLARSERTETQY

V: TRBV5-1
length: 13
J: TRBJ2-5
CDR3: ASSLLAGGQETQY

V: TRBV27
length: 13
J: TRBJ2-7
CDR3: ASRSLAGARSEQY

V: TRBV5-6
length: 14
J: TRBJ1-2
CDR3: ASSIPRVGGTDGYT

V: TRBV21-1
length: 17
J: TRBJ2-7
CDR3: ASSSRTRDSRPHTYEQY

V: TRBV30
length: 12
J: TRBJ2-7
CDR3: AWSVPSGGYEQY

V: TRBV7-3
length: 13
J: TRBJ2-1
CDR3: ASSVASGAYNEQF

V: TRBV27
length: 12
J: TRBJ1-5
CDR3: ASSPTTGIQPQH

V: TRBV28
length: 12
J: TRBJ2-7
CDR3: ASSLWDGTSEQY

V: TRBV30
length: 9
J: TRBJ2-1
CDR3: AWSAYNEQF

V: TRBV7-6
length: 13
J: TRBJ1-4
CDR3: ASSLKDRKGLELF

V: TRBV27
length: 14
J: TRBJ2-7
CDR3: ASSSLAGGDLYEQY